What follows is one TCR beta chain and its context. The sample belongs to a study of blood T cell repertoires in COVID-19. Study context: T cells, B-cell-depleted T cells, or PBMCs provided the cDNA or gDNA that served as material.

Produced via immunoSEQ multiplex PCR; TCRdb's table is partial and in-frame only. The data hold about 98,000 clones, with more than 75% observed a single time. The CDR3 contains 13 residues. Per germline, CDR1 SGHRS and CDR2 YFSETQ. V was cut by 4 bases and J by 0 bases, with 5 bases left in between. The clonotype originates from a man aged 50 to 60 with acute or convalescent COVID-19. The chain is built from TRBV5-1 and TRBJ2-1; no firm D call. Sample: peripheral blood. CDR3: CASSPSSYNEQFF. The CDR3 DNA follows: TGCGCCAGCAGCCCTAGCTCCTACAATGAGCAGTTCTTC.